This T cell receptor beta chain was sequenced for a study of CD8 T cells in Susac syndrome. Reverse transcription used about 0.45 to 1 ug RNA and random hexamers. Across 54 Vbeta and 13 Jbeta, immunoSEQ multiplex PCR amplified TCR beta CDR3. TCRdb processed the immunoSEQ multiplex PCR reads anew with MiXCR; each CDR3 protein has one entry. The sample yields about 300,000 distinct CDR3 sequences, 85% seen once. With 5 bases removed from V and 14 bases from J, the gap between germline ends came to 13 bases. There are 11 residues in the CDR3. Germline assignment: CDR1 SEHNR and CDR2 FQNEAQ (reference sequence).

This clonotype originated in a human donor with multiple sclerosis. The material sequenced was CD8+ T cells from PBMCs. This chain connects TRBV7-9 to TRBJ2-1; D is possibly TRBD1 or TRBD2 (5 bases each). The CDR3 loop reads CASSPGTNEFF. The CDR3 DNA is TGTGCCAGCAGCCCCGGGACGAATGAGTTCTTC.